The 9 T cell receptor beta chains listed next were all sequenced from one sample in a study of blood T cell repertoires in COVID-19. TCRdb keeps only in-frame clones here, not all; method: immunoSEQ multiplex PCR. This table holds about 170,000 clones, roughly 81% found once. Sequenced sample: peripheral blood. Receptors originate from a man in his forties who had recovered from COVID-19.

The chain carries TRBV4-3 and TRBJ2-1; 10 bases agree with TRBD2. The CDR3 extends over 16 amino acids. V trimming: 2 bases; J trimming: 5 bases; junction bases outside the gene matches: 6. The germline V gene has CDR1 LGHNA and CDR2 YSLEER. In nucleotides, the CDR3 is TGCGCCAGCAGCCAAATGGGACTAGCGTCTAACAATGAGCAGTTCTTC. This sequence encodes CASSQMGLASNNEQFF.

As DNA, the CDR3 is TGTGCCAGCAGCTTAACTCCCACAGCTTACGAGCAGTACTTC. Protein product: CASSLTPTAYEQYF. The rearrangement links TRBV7-9 to TRBJ2-7; D is undetermined. Per the germline V gene, CDR1 is SEHNR and CDR2 is FQNEAQ (reference sequence). Trimming removed 2 bases from V and 4 bases from J, with 12 bases in between. CDR3 length equals 14 residues.

The chain uses TRBV27 and TRBJ1-1; TRBD1 matches 7 bases. Germline CDR1 MNHEY, CDR2 SMNVEV (reference sequence). This CDR3 has 14 residues. The V segment lost 6 bases and the J segment 7 bases; nucleotides outside the gene matches: 11. The chain's CDR3 is CASRPLLRDSEAFF. DNA of the CDR3: TGTGCCAGCAGACCCCTCCTGCGGGACAGTGAAGCTTTCTTT.

The chain couples TRBV6-5 to TRBJ1-5, with no clear D. V dropped 2 bases and J dropped 4 bases, with 9 bases sitting between them. From germline, CDR1 is MNHEY and CDR2 SVGAGI. CDR3 length: 14 amino acids. The CDR3 loop reads CASSYSALNQPQHF. The CDR3 DNA reads as TGTGCCAGCAGTTACAGTGCGTTAAATCAGCCCCAGCATTTT.

This chain connects TRBV6-2 or TRBV6-3 to TRBJ1-5; 8 positions agree with TRBD1. Looked up from germline, CDR1 is MNHEY and CDR2 is SVGEGT. This CDR3 comprises 16 residues. Trimming removed 5 bases from V and 0 bases from J; junction bases left unmatched: 6. The CDR3 nucleotides read TGTGCCAGCAGTCACCACAGGGGGTTTAGCAATCAGCCCCAGCATTTT. It codes for CASSHHRGFSNQPQHF.

The V call is TRBV6-6, the J call TRBJ1-2; D might be TRBD1 (6 bases). Germline V gene data show CDR1 as MNHNY and CDR2 as SVGAGI (reference sequence). The CDR3 is made up of 15 amino acids. Deletions cut 5 bases from V and 5 bases from J, with 18 bases between. CDR3 sequence (DNA): TGTGCCAGCAGTCGCAGGGGCGGGGAGGGATATGGCTACACCTTC. This encodes CASSRRGGEGYGYTF.

This rearrangement joins TRBV7-9 to TRBJ2-3; no reliable D call. Germline lookup yields CDR1 SEHNR and CDR2 FQNEAQ (reference sequence). V was pared by 2 bases and J by 1 base, with 7 bases between. The CDR3 runs to 14 residues. CDR3 loop: CASSLIRGTDTQYF. The CDR3 DNA is TGTGCCAGCAGCTTAATACGGGGCACAGATACGCAGTATTTT.

This clone was recorded a few times. The genes are TRBV15 and TRBJ1-3, with D possibly being TRBD1 (6 bases). CDR3 size: 18 residues. Trimming cost V 1 base and J 0 bases, with 16 bases left between them. Germline V lookup: CDR1 LNHNV, CDR2 YYDKDF (reference sequence). The CDR3 DNA reads TGTGCCACCAGCAGAGCCCCATGGGGGCAGTCCTCTGGAAACACCATATATTTT. Protein product: CATSRAPWGQSSGNTIYF.

The chain recombines TRBV9 with TRBJ2-2; D unresolved. CDR1 SGDLS and CDR2 YYNGEE come from the germline V gene. The CDR3 has 12 residues. V lost 4 bases, J lost 5 bases, and 6 bases lay in between. The CDR3 region has the DNA TGTGCCAGCAGCCCAGGTACCGGGGAGCTGTTTTTT. Residues: CASSPGTGELFF.